The 22 T cell receptor beta chains in this list originate from one sample, sequenced in a study of T cells after yellow fever vaccination. TCRdb redid the calling of the 5' RACE reads with MiXCR, one entry per CDR3 protein. The data contain approximately 550,000 distinct CDR3 sequences, around 21% of them seen just once; the ten biggest clones take up 14%. Material: PBMCs, obtained 15 days after the yellow fever booster vaccination. Receptor source: a man aged 30 to 39 who received the YFV17D yellow fever vaccine.

This chain's CDR3 is CASSLVGNSPLHF. For the CDR3, the DNA is TGTGCCAGCAGCTTAGTCGGTAATTCACCCCTCCACTTT. This chain uses TRBV11-2 with TRBJ1-6; D is uncertain. Germline values: CDR1 SGHAT, CDR2 FQNNGV. V shed 1 base and J shed 6 bases, with 4 bases lying between them. This CDR3 is 13 amino acids long.

J is TRBJ2-1 and V is TRBV20-1, with a tentative D call TRBD2 (6 bases). The V gene's germline CDR1 is DFQATT and CDR2 SNEGSKA (reference sequence). CDR3 length: 14 amino acids. V lost 8 bases, J lost 1 base, and 15 bases lay in between. The CDR3 reads CSPWWRDSYNEQFF. The DNA of the CDR3 is TGCAGTCCTTGGTGGCGGGATTCCTACAATGAGCAGTTCTTC.

This clonotype was observed a handful of times. This chain uses TRBV12-3 or TRBV12-4 with TRBJ2-1; 10 bases align to TRBD2. The CDR3 consists of 15 residues. The V segment lost 6 bases and the J segment 8 bases; nucleotides outside the gene matches: 10. The CDR3 loop is CASRELAGVGDEQFF. CDR3 sequence (DNA): TGTGCCAGCAGGGAGCTAGCGGGAGTCGGCGATGAGCAGTTCTTC.

The table lists this clonotype with many counts. The chain recombines TRBV7-9 with TRBJ1-5, with TRBD1 identical over 7 bases. J gave up 4 bases and V 8 bases, and 8 bases lay outside the gene matches. CDR1 is SEHNR, CDR2 FQNEAQ, per germline (reference sequence). This CDR3 is 14 amino acids long. The CDR3 sequence: CASSPGTANQPQHF. As DNA, the CDR3 is TGTGCCAGCTCACCGGGGACAGCAAATCAGCCCCAGCATTTT.

The chain recombines TRBV7-2 with TRBJ2-1; 7 bases agree with TRBD2. After removal of 1 base from V and 2 bases from J, the junction contained 8 bases not matched to a gene. CDR1 is SGHTA, CDR2 FQGNSA, per germline. The CDR3 covers 17 residues. CDR3 bases: TGTGCCAGCAGCTTAGGCTCTAGCGGTGCCGCCTACAATGAGCAGTTCTTC. It specifies CASSLGSSGAAYNEQFF. The full variable domain, its missing parts supplied by reference TRBV7-2 and TRBJ2-1, is GAGVSQSPSNKVTEKGKDVELRCDPISGHTALYWYRQSLGQGLEFLIYFQGNSAPDKSGLPSDRFSAERTGGSVSTLTIQRTQQEDSAVYLCASSLGSSGAAYNEQFFGPGTRLTVL.

This clonotype was observed a handful of times. This chain joins TRBV20-1 and TRBJ2-2, with 7 bases fitting TRBD2. Trimming removed 3 bases from V and 4 bases from J; junction bases left unmatched: 5. The CDR3 runs to 14 residues. CDR1 is DFQATT, CDR2 SNEGSKA, per germline (reference sequence). In DNA, the CDR3 is TGCAGTGCTAGCCTAGCGGAGTCCACCGGGGAGCTGTTTTTT. Its translation is CSASLAESTGELFF.

This chain uses TRBV5-1 with TRBJ2-7; 8 bases agree with TRBD2. Trimming took 4 bases from V and 6 from J; bases not matched to a gene: 9. The length of the CDR3 is 14 residues. Germline V CDR1 and CDR2: SGHRS, YFSETQ. CDR3: CASSPGTSFVEQYF. The CDR3 region has the DNA TGCGCCAGCAGCCCAGGGACTAGTTTTGTCGAGCAGTACTTC.

The DNA of the CDR3 is TGTGCCAGTCACGAGCAGTACTTC. This codes for CASHEQYF. The chain links TRBV9 to TRBJ2-7; D not certain. V gave up 8 bases and J gave up 5 bases, with 2 bases separating them. The germline V gene has CDR1 SGDLS and CDR2 YYNGEE. This CDR3 contains 8 residues.

The rearrangement links TRBV6-1 to TRBJ2-1; TRBD2 matches at 13 bases. V was clipped by 6 bases and J by 2 bases; unmatched bases: 4. CDR1 is MNHNS, CDR2 SASEGT, per germline. The length of the CDR3 is 16 residues. CDR3 sequence: CASSRGTSGTYNEQFF. In nucleotides, the CDR3 is TGTGCCAGCAGCCGCGGGACTAGCGGGACCTACAATGAGCAGTTCTTC.

This clonotype was seen a handful of times. The chain employs TRBV7-3 and TRBJ1-1; the D is unclear. There are 15 residues in the CDR3. V shed 6 bases and J shed 1 base, with 15 bases lying between them. Germline V gene lookup returns CDR1 SGHTA and CDR2 FQGTGA. Here the CDR3 reads CASRRLTAANTEAFF. The CDR3 DNA is TGTGCCAGCAGGAGACTGACGGCCGCGAACACTGAAGCTTTCTTT. Complete variable domain (other parts from reference TRBV7-3 and TRBJ1-1): GAGVSQTPSNKVTEKGKYVELRCDPISGHTALYWYRQSLGQGPEFLIYFQGTGAADDSGLPNDRFFAVRPEGSVSTLKIQRTERGDSAVYLCASRRLTAANTEAFFGQGTRLTVV.

This clonotype was found a few times. The chain recombines TRBV20-1 with TRBJ2-1, with 11 bases matching TRBD2. Germline V CDR1 and CDR2: DFQATT, SNEGSKA (reference sequence). Trimming cost V 6 bases and J 8 bases; bases outside gene matches: 9. The CDR3 length is 14 residues. The CDR3 sequence: CSAVAGGPGDEQFF. DNA of the CDR3: TGCAGTGCCGTAGCGGGAGGGCCTGGGGATGAGCAGTTCTTC.

This rearrangement joins TRBV6-2 or TRBV6-3 to TRBJ2-5; D is unresolved. Germline CDR1 is MNHEY and CDR2 is SVGEGT. Trimming removed 0 bases at V and 5 bases at J, with 10 bases between. The CDR3 extends over 14 amino acids. CDR3 region: CASSYSGKLETQYF. In DNA form, the CDR3 reads TGTGCCAGCAGTTACTCGGGGAAATTGGAGACCCAGTACTTC.

In its sample, this clonotype was seen a few times. V usage is TRBV11-1 and J usage is TRBJ2-1; 8 nucleotides match TRBD2. Germline V gene sequence: CDR1 SGHAT, CDR2 FQDESV (reference sequence). The CDR3 length is 14 residues. V lost 8 bases, J lost 2 bases, and 5 bases stayed unmatched. The CDR3 region is CASSAGVAYNEQFF. The CDR3 DNA reads TGTGCCAGCTCAGCGGGAGTCGCCTACAATGAGCAGTTCTTC.

This rearrangement joins TRBV3-1 to TRBJ2-1, with D tentatively TRBD1 or TRBD2 (5 bases each). Germline-derived CDR1 and CDR2 are LGHDT and YNNKEL (reference sequence). The CDR3 is 16 amino acids. Trimming shortened V by 0 bases and J by 7 bases, and 16 bases separated the two germline ends. The CDR3: CASSQDWGSVSNEQFF. In nucleotides, the CDR3 is TGTGCCAGCAGCCAAGATTGGGGGAGCGTCAGTAATGAGCAGTTCTTC.

The chain recombines TRBV5-4 with TRBJ2-7; 12 positions match TRBD1. The CDR3 is made up of 19 amino acids. Unmatched junction bases numbered 16, after V lost 0 bases and J lost 6 bases. Germline V gene sequence: CDR1 SGHNT, CDR2 YYREEE (reference sequence). CDR3 amino acids: CASSLVAAALGQGAVEQYF. In DNA form, the CDR3 reads TGTGCCAGCAGCTTGGTTGCGGCTGCGTTGGGACAGGGGGCCGTCGAGCAGTACTTC.

The V and J genes are TRBV24-1 and TRBJ2-1; TRBD2 matches at 11 bases. CDR1 KGHDR and CDR2 SFDVKD come from the germline V gene. After removal of 0 bases from V and 7 bases from J, the junction contained 4 bases not matched to a gene. The CDR3 covers 16 residues. The CDR3 DNA sequence: TGTGCCACCAGTGATTTGGGGACTAGCGGAATGAATGAGCAGTTCTTC. This sequence encodes CATSDLGTSGMNEQFF.

The V gene is TRBV29-1, the J gene TRBJ2-7; D gene ambiguous. The germline V gene has CDR1 SQVTM and CDR2 ANQGSEA. The CDR3 loop spans 13 amino acids. V was clipped by 6 bases and J by 3 bases, with 15 bases between them. CDR3 sequence (DNA): TGCAGCGTCTTAGGTGGCAGCAGCTACGAGCAGTACTTC. Its protein product is CSVLGGSSYEQYF.

The chain joins TRBV3-1 to TRBJ2-1; TRBD1 is a possible D gene (5 bases). CDR1 and CDR2 (germline): LGHDT, YNNKEL (reference sequence). V was clipped by 2 bases and J by 11 bases, with 10 bases between them. The CDR3 totals 12 residues. CDR3 residues: CASSQRGMKQFF. The DNA of the CDR3 is TGTGCCAGCAGCCAAAGGGGAATGAAGCAGTTCTTC.

This clonotype showed up just a few times. The chain employs TRBV7-6 and TRBJ2-2; 7 bases line up with TRBD1. V lost 5 bases, J lost 4 bases, and 7 bases stayed unmatched. The CDR3 is 15 amino acids. Germline lookup yields CDR1 SGHVS and CDR2 FNYEAQ. In nucleotides, the CDR3 is TGTGCCAGCAGCCCATTGACAGGGCTCACCGGGGAGCTGTTTTTT. Translating gives CASSPLTGLTGELFF.

The chain combines TRBV7-2 with TRBJ2-7; no clear D. This CDR3 is 15 amino acids long. Germline V CDR1 and CDR2: SGHTA, FQGNSA. Trimming removed 5 bases from V and 7 bases from J, with 21 bases in between. The CDR3 nucleotides read TGTGCCAGCAGCCCCCTAGTGGGGAAGACTGGGGAGCAGTACTTC. Translation gives CASSPLVGKTGEQYF.

This clonotype has ten or more counts. The chain employs TRBV20-1 and TRBJ2-1; 9 bases line up with TRBD2. V lost 7 bases to trimming and J lost 7 bases; unmatched junction nucleotides: 11. Per germline, CDR1 DFQATT and CDR2 SNEGSKA (reference sequence). CDR3 size: 14 residues. CDR3 sequence (DNA): TGCAGTGTTCAGGATAGCGGGAGTCGGAATGAGCAGTTCTTC. Translating gives CSVQDSGSRNEQFF.

This clonotype came up a few times. This chain links TRBV15 with TRBJ2-1, with TRBD1 matching over 8 bases. The CDR3 spans 15 residues. Germline V gives CDR1 LNHNV, CDR2 YYDKDF (reference sequence). With 10 bases clipped from V and 6 bases from J, the junction kept 14 bases outside the gene matches. In DNA, the CDR3 is TGTGCCATCCTCGCAGGGGGCACGTATTCCAATGAGCAGTTCTTC. The encoded protein is CAILAGGTYSNEQFF.